This T cell receptor (beta chain) was identified in a study of shared clonotypes between healthy human individuals. Overall study results and limits: Despite large depth, sorted-subset datasets appeared incompletely sequenced.

Naive CD8 cells, CD45RO-negative and positively selected for CCR7, excluded terminally differentiated effector memory CD45RA+ cells. CDR3 size: 19 residues. Germline loops: CDR1 SGHNT, CDR2 YENEEA. The ends lost 2 bases at V and 5 bases at J; junction bases unmatched: 15. Note on this clone: Its antigen is not identified.

At a deep level, the assay was run. Once extracted for a subset, genomic DNA was divided evenly among several immunoSEQ plates. Each PCR replicate from the sorted subsets contained roughly 210 ng DNA, which is around 30,000 T cell genomes. Only in-frame clones appear in the TCRdb table, and some are missing; sequencing was by immunoSEQ multiplex PCR. The profile shows about 2.2 million clones, just over 90% of them singletons. The sample comprised naive CD8+ T cells from PBMCs. The TCR originated in a man aged 18 to 35 in good health. Some clones in this sample may be carry-over from other donors' samples. V gene TRBV11-3 combines with J gene TRBJ2-5, with 12 bases lining up with TRBD2. CDR3 bases: TGTGCCAGCAGCTTACTCCTAGCGGGAGGGTTCCTTAGTTCGGAGACCCAGTACTTC. Its protein is CASSLLLAGGFLSSETQYF.